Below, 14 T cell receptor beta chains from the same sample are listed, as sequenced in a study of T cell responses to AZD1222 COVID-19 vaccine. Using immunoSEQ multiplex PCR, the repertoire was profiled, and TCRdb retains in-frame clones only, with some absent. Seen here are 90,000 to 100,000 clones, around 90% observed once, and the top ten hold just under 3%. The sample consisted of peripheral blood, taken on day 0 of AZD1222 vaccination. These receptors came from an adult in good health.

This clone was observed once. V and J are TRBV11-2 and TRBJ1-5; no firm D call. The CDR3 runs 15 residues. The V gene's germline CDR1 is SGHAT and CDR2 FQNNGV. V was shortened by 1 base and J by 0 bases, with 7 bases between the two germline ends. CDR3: CASSLAVTSNQPQHF. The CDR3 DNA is TGTGCCAGCAGCTTAGCTGTTACTAGCAATCAGCCCCAGCATTTT.

The CDR3 protein is CASSPLAGTRETQYF. In DNA form, the CDR3 reads TGTGCCAGCTCACCACTAGCGGGGACCCGAGAGACCCAGTACTTC. The V gene is TRBV18, the J gene TRBJ2-5; 8 positions match TRBD2. CDR1 KGHSH and CDR2 LQKENI come from the germline V gene. This CDR3 has 15 residues. Trimming cost V 1 base and J 4 bases; bases outside gene matches: 5.

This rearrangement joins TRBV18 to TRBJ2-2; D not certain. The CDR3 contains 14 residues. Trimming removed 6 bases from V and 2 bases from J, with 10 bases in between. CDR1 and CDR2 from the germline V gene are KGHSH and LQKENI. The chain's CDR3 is CASSRPTNTGELFF. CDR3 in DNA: TGTGCCAGCTCTCGACCGACAAACACCGGGGAGCTGTTTTTT.

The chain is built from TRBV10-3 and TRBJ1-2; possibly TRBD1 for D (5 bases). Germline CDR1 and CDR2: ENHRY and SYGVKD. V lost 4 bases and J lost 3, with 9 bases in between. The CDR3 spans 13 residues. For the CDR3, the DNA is TGTGCCATCAGTGCAGGGACGGACTATGGCTACACCTTC. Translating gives CAISAGTDYGYTF.

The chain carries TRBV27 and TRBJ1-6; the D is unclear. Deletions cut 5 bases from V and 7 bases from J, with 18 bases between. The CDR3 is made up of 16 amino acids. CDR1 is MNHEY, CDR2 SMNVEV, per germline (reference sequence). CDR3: CASSDPRGRLNSPLHF. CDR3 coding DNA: TGTGCCAGCAGTGATCCAAGAGGGCGCCTGAATTCACCCCTCCACTTT.

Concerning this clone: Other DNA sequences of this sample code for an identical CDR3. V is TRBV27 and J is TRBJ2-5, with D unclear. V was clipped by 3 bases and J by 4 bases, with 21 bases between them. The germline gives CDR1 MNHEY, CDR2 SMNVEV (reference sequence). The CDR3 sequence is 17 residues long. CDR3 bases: TGTGCCAGCAGTTTGAGGAAGGGTCCGGTGGGAAGAGAGACCCAGTACTTC. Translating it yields CASSLRKGPVGRETQYF.

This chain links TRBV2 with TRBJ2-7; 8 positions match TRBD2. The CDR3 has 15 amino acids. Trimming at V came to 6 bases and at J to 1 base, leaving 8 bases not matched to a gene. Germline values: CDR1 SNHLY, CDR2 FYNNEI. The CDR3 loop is CASRVASGSSYEQYV. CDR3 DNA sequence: TGTGCCAGCAGAGTGGCTAGCGGGTCGTCCTACGAGCAGTACGTC.

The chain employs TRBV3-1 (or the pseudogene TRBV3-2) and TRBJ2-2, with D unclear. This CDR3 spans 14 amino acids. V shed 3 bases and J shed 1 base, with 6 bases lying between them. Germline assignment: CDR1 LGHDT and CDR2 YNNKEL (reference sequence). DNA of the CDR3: TGTGCCAGCAGCCAGGTCCTGAACACCGGGGAGCTGTTTTTT. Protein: CASSQVLNTGELFF.

DNA of the CDR3: TGTGCCAGCAGCTTACACAGGATTAACTATGGCTACACCTTC. Translated: CASSLHRINYGYTF. This chain uses TRBV7-2 with TRBJ1-2, with a possible D match to TRBD1 (5 bases). From germline, CDR1 is SGHTA and CDR2 FQGNSA. The CDR3 spans 14 residues. V lost 2 bases and J lost 1, with 8 bases in between.

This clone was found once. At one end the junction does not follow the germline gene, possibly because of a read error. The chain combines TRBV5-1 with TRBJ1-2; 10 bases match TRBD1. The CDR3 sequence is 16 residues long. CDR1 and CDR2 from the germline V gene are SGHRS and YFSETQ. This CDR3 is CASSQYGTGEAYGYTF. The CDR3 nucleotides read TGTGCCAGCAGCCAATACGGGACAGGGGAGGCCTATGGCTACACCTTC.

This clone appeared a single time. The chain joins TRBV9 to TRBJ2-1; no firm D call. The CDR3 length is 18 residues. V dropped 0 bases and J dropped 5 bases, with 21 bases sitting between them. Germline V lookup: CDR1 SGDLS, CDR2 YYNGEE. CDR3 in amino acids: CASSVADLAASNNNEQFF. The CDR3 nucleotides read TGTGCCAGCAGCGTAGCTGACTTGGCAGCGAGCAATAACAATGAGCAGTTCTTC.

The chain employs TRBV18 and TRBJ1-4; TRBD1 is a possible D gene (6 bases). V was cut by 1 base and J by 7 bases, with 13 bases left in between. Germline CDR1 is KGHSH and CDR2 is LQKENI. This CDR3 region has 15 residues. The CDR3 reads CASSPRTGNGEKLFF. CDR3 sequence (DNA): TGTGCCAGCTCACCACGTACAGGGAATGGTGAAAAACTGTTTTTT. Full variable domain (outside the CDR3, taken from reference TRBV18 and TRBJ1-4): NAGVMQNPRHLVRRRGQEARLRCSPMKGHSHVYWYRQLPEEGLKFMVYLQKENIIDESGMPKERFSAEFPKEGPSILRIQQVVRGDSAAYFCASSPRTGNGEKLFFGSGTQLSVL.

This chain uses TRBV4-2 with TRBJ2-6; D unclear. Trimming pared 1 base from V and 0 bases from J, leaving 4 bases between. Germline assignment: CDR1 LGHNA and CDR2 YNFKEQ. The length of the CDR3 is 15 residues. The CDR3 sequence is CASSQVRSGANVLTF. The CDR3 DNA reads TGTGCCAGCAGCCAAGTCCGCTCTGGGGCCAACGTCCTGACTTTC.

CDR3 loop: CASSKGDAFF. Written as DNA, the CDR3 is TGTGCCAGCAGCAAGGGTGACGCTTTCTTT. The chain recombines TRBV6-6 with TRBJ1-1; D uncertain. The germline V gene has CDR1 MNHNY and CDR2 SVGAGI (reference sequence). The CDR3 contains 10 residues. Trimming cost V 6 bases and J 11 bases, with 10 bases left between them.